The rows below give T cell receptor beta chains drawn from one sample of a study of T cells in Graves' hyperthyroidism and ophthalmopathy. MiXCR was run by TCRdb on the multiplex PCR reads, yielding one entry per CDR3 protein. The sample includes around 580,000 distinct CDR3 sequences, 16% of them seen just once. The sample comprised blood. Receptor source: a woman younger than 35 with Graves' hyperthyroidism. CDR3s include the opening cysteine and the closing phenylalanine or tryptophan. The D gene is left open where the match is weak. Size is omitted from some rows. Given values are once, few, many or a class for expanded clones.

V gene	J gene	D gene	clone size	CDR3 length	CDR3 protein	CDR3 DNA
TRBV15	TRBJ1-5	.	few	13	CATSTASNQPQHF	TGTGCCACCAGTACAGCAAGCAATCAGCCCCAGCATTTT
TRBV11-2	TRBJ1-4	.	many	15	CASSSTTGFNEKLFF	TGTGCCAGCAGCTCGACGACGGGATTTAATGAAAAACTGTTTTTT
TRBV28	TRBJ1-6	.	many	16	CASSLIGGSYNSPLHF	TGTGCCAGCAGTTTAATTGGGGGGTCCTATAATTCACCCCTCCACTTT
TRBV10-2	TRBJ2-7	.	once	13	CASSEGDPYEQYF	TGCGCCAGCAGTGAGGGCGATCCCTACGAGCAGTACTTC
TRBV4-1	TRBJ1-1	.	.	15	CASSLKGASNTEAFF	TGCGCCAGCAGCCTCAAAGGAGCCTCGAACACTGAAGCTTTCTTT
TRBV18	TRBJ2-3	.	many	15	CASSPPGLSTDTQYF	TGTGCCAGCTCACCCCCAGGGCTAAGCACAGATACGCAGTATTTT
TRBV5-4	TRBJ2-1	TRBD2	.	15	CASSLKRERGNDQFF	TGTGCCAGCAGCTTGAAGCGGGAGAGGGGCAATGACCAGTTCTTC
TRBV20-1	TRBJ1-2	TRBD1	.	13	CSASRGPQRGYTF	TGCAGTGCTAGCAGGGGGCCTCAGCGTGGCTACACCTTC
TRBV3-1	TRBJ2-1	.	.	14	CASSQAWPSNEQFF	TGTGCCAGCAGCCAAGCATGGCCCTCAAATGAGCAGTTCTTC
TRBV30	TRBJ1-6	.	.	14	CVWSVGRNNSPLHF	TGTGTCTGGAGTGTTGGTAGAAATAATTCACCCCTCCACTTT
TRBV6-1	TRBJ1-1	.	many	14	CASMLGRSNTEAFF	TGTGCCAGCATGCTGGGACGGTCGAACACTGAAGCTTTCTTT
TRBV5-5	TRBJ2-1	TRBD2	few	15	CASSSSGGDYNEQFF	TGTGCCAGCAGCTCTAGCGGGGGTGATTACAATGAGCAGTTCTTC
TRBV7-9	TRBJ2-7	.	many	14	CASSLENAPYEQYF	TGTGCCAGCAGCTTAGAGAACGCTCCCTACGAGCAGTACTTC
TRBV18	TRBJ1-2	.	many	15	CASSPLEDTNYGYTF	TGTGCCAGCTCACCACTCGAGGACACTAACTATGGCTACACCTTC
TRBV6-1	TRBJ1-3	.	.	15	CASSRGLFSGNTIYF	TGTGCCAGCAGCCGCGGACTGTTCTCTGGAAACACCATATATTTT
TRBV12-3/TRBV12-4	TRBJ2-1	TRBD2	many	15	CASTTPASGVHEQFF	TGTGCCAGCACCACCCCGGCTAGCGGGGTCCATGAGCAGTTCTTC
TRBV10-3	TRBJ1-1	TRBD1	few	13	CAISNTGGAEAFF	TGTGCCATCAGTAATACAGGGGGCGCTGAAGCTTTCTTT
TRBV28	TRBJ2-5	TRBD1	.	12	CASRQGQETQYF	TGTGCCAGCAGACAGGGGCAAGAGACCCAGTACTTC
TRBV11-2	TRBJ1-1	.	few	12	CASRRREGEAFF	TGTGCCAGCAGACGCCGGGAGGGTGAAGCTTTCTTT
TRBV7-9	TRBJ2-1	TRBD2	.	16	CASSRGLAGGMSEQFF	TGTGCCAGCAGCCGTGGACTAGCGGGGGGGATGAGTGAGCAGTTCTTC
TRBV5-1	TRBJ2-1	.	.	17	CASSLALLARVGNEQFF	TGCGCCAGCAGCTTGGCCCTATTGGCCCGCGTCGGCAATGAGCAGTTCTTC
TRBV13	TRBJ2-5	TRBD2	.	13	CASSSGLEETQYF	TGTGCCAGCAGCTCCGGACTAGAAGAGACCCAGTACTTC
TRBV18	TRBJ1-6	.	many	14	CASSPPQGWLPLHF	TGTGCCAGCTCACCACCACAGGGTTGGTTACCCCTCCACTTT
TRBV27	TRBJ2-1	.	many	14	CASSSTARGNEQFF	TGTGCCAGCAGCTCTACCGCCAGGGGCAATGAGCAGTTCTTC
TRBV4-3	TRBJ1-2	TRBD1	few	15	CASSRERTGLYGYTF	TGCGCCAGCAGCCGAGAGCGGACAGGGCTCTATGGCTACACCTTC
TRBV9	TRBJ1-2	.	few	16	CASSVGAASSNYGYTF	TGTGCCAGCAGCGTTGGGGCAGCGTCCAGTAACTATGGCTACACCTTC
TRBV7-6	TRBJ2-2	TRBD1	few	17	CASSMTRGRIGTGELFF	TGTGCCAGTTCAATGACCAGGGGGCGCATAGGAACCGGGGAGCTGTTTTTT
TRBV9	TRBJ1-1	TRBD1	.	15	CASSSGQGRYTEAFF	TGTGCCAGCAGCTCAGGACAGGGGCGCTACACTGAAGCTTTCTTT
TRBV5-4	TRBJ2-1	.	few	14	CASSLGPTGNEQFF	TGTGCCAGCAGCTTGGGTCCAACAGGGAATGAGCAGTTCTTC
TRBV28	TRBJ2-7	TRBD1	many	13	CASSSGQDYEQYF	TGTGCCAGCAGTTCGGGACAGGACTACGAGCAGTACTTC
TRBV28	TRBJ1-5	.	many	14	CASSLNRGNQPQHF	TGTGCCAGCAGTTTAAACAGGGGCAATCAGCCCCAGCATTTT
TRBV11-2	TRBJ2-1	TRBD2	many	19	CASSLDISGGRAGYNEQFF	TGTGCCAGCAGCTTAGATATTTCGGGCGGGAGGGCAGGCTACAATGAGCAGTTCTTC
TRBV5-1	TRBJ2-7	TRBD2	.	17	CASSAILAGGPGVEQYF	TGCGCCAGCAGCGCCATACTAGCGGGAGGCCCCGGGGTTGAGCAGTACTTC
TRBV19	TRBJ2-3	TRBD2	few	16	CASSIGGTSGTDTQYF	TGTGCCAGTAGTATAGGGGGGACTAGCGGCACAGATACGCAGTATTTT
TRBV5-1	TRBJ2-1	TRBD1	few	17	CASRGQTGTGTYNEQFF	TGCGCCAGCAGGGGGCAAACCGGGACAGGGACCTACAATGAGCAGTTCTTC
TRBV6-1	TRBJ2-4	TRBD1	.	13	CATWTGGENIQYF	TGTGCCACTTGGACAGGGGGTGAGAACATTCAGTACTTC
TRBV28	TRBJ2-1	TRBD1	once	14	CASSWDRARNEQFF	TGTGCCAGCAGTTGGGACAGGGCAAGGAATGAGCAGTTCTTC
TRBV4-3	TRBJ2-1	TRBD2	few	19	CASSQDPGGRTSVSNEQFF	TGCGCCAGCAGCCAAGATCCGGGGGGAAGGACTAGCGTAAGCAATGAGCAGTTCTTC
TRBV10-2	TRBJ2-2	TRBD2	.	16	CASSVRAGANTGELFF	TGCGCCAGCAGTGTTCGAGCGGGGGCTAACACCGGGGAGCTGTTTTTT
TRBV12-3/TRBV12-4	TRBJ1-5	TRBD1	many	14	CASSTRQGKGPQHF	TGTGCCAGCAGTACCCGACAGGGAAAAGGGCCCCAGCATTTT
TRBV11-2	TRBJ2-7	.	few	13	CASSLTGLNEQYF	TGTGCCAGCAGCTTAACAGGCTTGAACGAGCAGTACTTC
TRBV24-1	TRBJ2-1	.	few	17	CATSDPTQLSSYNEQFF	TGTGCCACCAGTGACCCCACCCAGCTCAGCTCCTACAATGAGCAGTTCTTC
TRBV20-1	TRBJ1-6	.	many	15	CSARGTEGYNSPLHF	TGCAGTGCTAGAGGGACAGAAGGCTATAATTCACCCCTCCACTTT
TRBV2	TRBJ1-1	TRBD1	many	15	CASRADRVSNTEAFF	TGTGCCAGCAGGGCGGACAGGGTGTCCAACACTGAAGCTTTCTTT
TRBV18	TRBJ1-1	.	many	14	CASSETGGNTEAFF	TGTGCCAGCTCGGAGACAGGTGGGAACACTGAAGCTTTCTTT
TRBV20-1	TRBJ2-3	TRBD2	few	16	CSARGLLAGSTDTQYF	TGCAGTGCTAGAGGCCTTCTAGCGGGGAGCACAGATACGCAGTATTTT
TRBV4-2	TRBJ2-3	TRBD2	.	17	CASSQDQLARNTDTQYF	TGTGCCAGCAGCCAAGACCAACTAGCGCGCAACACAGATACGCAGTATTTT